The clone carrying this T cell receptor (beta chain) was recorded at least ten times. Its antigen is undetermined. The data are from a study of HIV-infected patients and healthy controls. Broader study findings: The diversity differences were not explained by slight age and sex differences between study cohorts. Untreated HIV+ repertoires had roughly threefold fewer distinct CDR3s and lower Shannon diversity than healthy controls.

About 550 ng RNA was reverse transcribed with alpha and beta constant-region primers. Alpha and beta chain libraries were made separately by chain-specific third strand synthesis with multiplexing indices. Each cDNA molecule was barcoded, and a single primer pair amplified each chain. TCRdb analysed the 5' RACE reads with MiXCR anew, one entry per CDR3 protein. There are about 10,000 distinct CDR3 sequences in the sample; just over 8% occur only once, and under 6% lies in the top ten. The repertoire came from unfractionated whole blood and reflected all unsorted peripheral T cells. V shed 6 bases and J 2 bases; nucleotides not matched to a gene: 10. Germline CDR1 reads KGHSH; CDR2 reads LQKENI. CDR3 length equals 16 residues.

The specimen sequenced was blood. The chain combines TRBV18 with TRBJ2-5; 9 bases map to TRBD1. The TCR was taken from an adult in good health. CDR3 residues: CASSLQDRGRQETQYF. CDR3 bases: TGTGCCAGCTCTCTTCAGGACAGGGGAAGGCAAGAGACCCAGTACTTC. The full variable domain, in which reference TRBV18 and TRBJ2-5 provide the parts outside the CDR3, is NAGVMQNPRHLVRRRGQEARLRCSPMKGHSHVYWYRQLPEEGLKFMVYLQKENIIDESGMPKERFSAEFPKEGPSILRIQQVVRGDSAAYFCASSLQDRGRQETQYFGPGTRLLVL.